What follows is one T cell receptor beta chain and its context. A read error may be the cause here, since a much bigger clone is one base away. This sample stems from a study of blood T cell repertoires in COVID-19. Germline trimming cut 1 base from V and 2 bases from J; bases unmatched to any gene: 1. The V gene's germline CDR1 is LNHDA and CDR2 SQIVND (reference sequence). This CDR3 contains 14 residues. Authors' data handling: Estimation of nucleated cell counts was performed using reference gene primer amplification. Using immunoSEQ multiplex PCR, the repertoire was profiled, and TCRdb retains in-frame clones only, with some absent. That table supplies the V and J calls and clone size; D and trimming were determined from the DNA. The data contain under 250,000 clones, roughly 86% of them seen just once; the ten biggest clones take up less than 3%.

Sequenced sample: peripheral blood. This clonotype originated in a woman in her sixties or seventies with acute or convalescent COVID-19. J is TRBJ2-7 and V is TRBV19, with 8 bases fitting TRBD1. CDR3 in amino acids: CASSIGQGTYEQYF. The DNA of the CDR3 is TGTGCCAGTAGTATAGGACAGGGGACCTACGAGCAGTACTTC.